The following is a T cell receptor beta chain sequence with its context. As yet, its antigen is unknown. Generated by immunoSEQ multiplex PCR, the TCRdb table keeps only in-frame clones and is missing some. The sample lists fewer than 110,000 clones, around nine tenths occurring once. The sample is drawn from a study of T cell responses to AZD1222 COVID-19 vaccine. Trimming removed 5 bases from V and 7 bases from J, with 11 bases in between. This CDR3 has 13 amino acids. Germline CDR1 and CDR2: SGHNT and YENEEA. Study conclusions and caveats: No repertoire was sampled before or during the peak T cell response, only after it. Reports say nearly half of spike-specific TCRs go after unmutated variant regions.

Here the sequenced sample was peripheral blood, taken on day 0 of AZD1222 vaccination. The V gene is TRBV11-3, the J gene TRBJ2-2; D not resolved. This clonotype originated in an adult in good health. The CDR3 sequence: CASSTSFGGELFF. The DNA for the CDR3 is TGTGCCAGCAGCACATCCTTTGGCGGGGAGCTGTTTTTT.